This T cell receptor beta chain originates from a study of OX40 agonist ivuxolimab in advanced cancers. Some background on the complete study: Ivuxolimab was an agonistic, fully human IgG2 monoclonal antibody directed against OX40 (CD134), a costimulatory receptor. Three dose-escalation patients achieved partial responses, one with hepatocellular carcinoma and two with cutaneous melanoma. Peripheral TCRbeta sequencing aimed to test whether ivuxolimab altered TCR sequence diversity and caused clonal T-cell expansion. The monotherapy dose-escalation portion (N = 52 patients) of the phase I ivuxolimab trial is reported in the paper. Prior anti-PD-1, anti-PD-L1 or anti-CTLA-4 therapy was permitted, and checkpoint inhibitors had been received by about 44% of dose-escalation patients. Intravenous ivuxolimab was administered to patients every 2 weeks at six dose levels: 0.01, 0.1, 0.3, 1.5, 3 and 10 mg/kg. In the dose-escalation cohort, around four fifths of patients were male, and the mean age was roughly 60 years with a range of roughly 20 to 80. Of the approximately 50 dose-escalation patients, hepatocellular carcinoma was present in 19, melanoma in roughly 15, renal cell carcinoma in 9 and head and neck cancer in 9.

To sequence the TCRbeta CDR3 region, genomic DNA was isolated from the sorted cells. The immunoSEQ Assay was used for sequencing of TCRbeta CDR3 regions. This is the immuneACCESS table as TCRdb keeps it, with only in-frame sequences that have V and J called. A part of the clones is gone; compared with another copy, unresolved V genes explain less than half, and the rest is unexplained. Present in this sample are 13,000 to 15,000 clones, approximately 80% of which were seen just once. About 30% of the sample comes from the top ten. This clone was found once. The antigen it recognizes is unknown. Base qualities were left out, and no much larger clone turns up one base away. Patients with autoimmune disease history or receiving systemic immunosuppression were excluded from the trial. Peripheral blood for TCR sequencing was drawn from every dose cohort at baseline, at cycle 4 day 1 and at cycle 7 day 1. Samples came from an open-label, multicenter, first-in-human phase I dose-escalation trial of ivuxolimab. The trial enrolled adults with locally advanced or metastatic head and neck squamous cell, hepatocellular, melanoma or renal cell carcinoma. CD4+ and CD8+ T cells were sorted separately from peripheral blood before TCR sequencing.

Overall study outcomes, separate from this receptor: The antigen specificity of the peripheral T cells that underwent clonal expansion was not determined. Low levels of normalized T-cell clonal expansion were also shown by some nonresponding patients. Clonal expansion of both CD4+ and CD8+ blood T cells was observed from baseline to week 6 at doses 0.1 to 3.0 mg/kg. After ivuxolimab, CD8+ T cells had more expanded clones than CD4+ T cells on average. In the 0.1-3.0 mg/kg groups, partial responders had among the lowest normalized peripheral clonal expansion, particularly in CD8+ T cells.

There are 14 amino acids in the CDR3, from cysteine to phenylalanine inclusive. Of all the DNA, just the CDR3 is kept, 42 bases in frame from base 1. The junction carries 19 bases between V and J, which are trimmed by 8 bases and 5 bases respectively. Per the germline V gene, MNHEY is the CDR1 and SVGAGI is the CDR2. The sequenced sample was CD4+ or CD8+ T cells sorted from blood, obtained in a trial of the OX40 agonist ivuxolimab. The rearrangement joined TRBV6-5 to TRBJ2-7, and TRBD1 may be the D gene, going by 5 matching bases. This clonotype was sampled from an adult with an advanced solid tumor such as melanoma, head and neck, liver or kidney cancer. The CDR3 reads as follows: CASQLDTTVHEQYF. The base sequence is TGTGCCAGCCAGTTGGACACCACGGTTCACGAGCAGTACTTC.